The 19 T cell receptor beta chains below all came from one sample that was sequenced in a study of beta chain features in type 1 diabetes (dated by TCRdb to about 2018). Libraries came from the immunoSEQ multiplex PCR assay. The High Capacity cDNA Reverse Transcription Kit was used to reverse transcribe all of the isolated RNA, meaning that expressed TCRB transcripts were what got sequenced. The immuneACCESS repertoire file appears here via TCRdb, limited to in-frame rearrangements. These files lack a portion of the clones; in checked studies, under half of the deficit traces to unresolved V genes, and the cause of the others is not known. For this sample the table gives 450,000 to 600,000 clones, of which 25% to 35% were detected only once. The ten largest clones take up around 0.065% of the sample. Sequenced input: naive CD4+ T cells from blood. The cell subset or site label corresponds to: true naive CD4+ T cells. Receptor source: a man aged 18 to 35 in good health.

The chain uses TRBV4-3 and TRBJ1-4; no definite D call. The ends were cut back, 4 bases at V and 0 bases at J, with 9 bases in the middle. Germline CDR1 LGHNA, CDR2 YSLEER. The CDR3 spans 15 residues. The CDR3 region has the DNA TGCGCCAGCAGCCGAGTTCAAGCAACTAATGAAAAACTGTTTTTT. This sequence encodes CASSRVQATNEKLFF.

The rearrangement links TRBV15 to TRBJ1-4; D ambiguous. Deletions cut 4 bases from V and 11 bases from J, with 20 bases between. Germline CDR1 is LNHNV and CDR2 is YYDKDF (reference sequence). The CDR3 runs to 15 residues. The DNA for the CDR3 is TGTGCCACCAGCACCCATGGGGAGACGTTGGCGAAACTGTTTTTT. Its translation: CATSTHGETLAKLFF.

Written as DNA, the CDR3 is TGCAGTGCTGGGGGGACGGGCGGCTACACCTTC. Amino acid sequence: CSAGGTGGYTF. J is TRBJ1-2 and V is TRBV20-1, with a tentative D call TRBD1 (5 bases). The CDR3 runs 11 residues. Germline-derived CDR1 and CDR2 are DFQATT and SNEGSKA (reference sequence). Deletions cut 5 bases from V and 8 bases from J, with 12 bases between.

The V and J genes are TRBV30 and TRBJ1-1, with 8 bases matching TRBD1. Germline CDR1 and CDR2: GTSNPN and SVGIG (reference sequence). The CDR3 extends over 15 amino acids. V shed 3 bases, J shed 4 bases, and the junction held 10 bases outside the gene matches. CDR3 in amino acids: CAWREGRTGRTEAFF. Written as DNA, the CDR3 is TGTGCCTGGAGGGAAGGCAGGACAGGGCGCACTGAAGCTTTCTTT. The whole variable domain, filled in from reference TRBV30 and TRBJ1-1, reads SQTIHQWPATLVQPVGSPLSLECTVEGTSNPNLYWYRQAAGRGLQLLFYSVGIGQISSEVPQNLSASRPQDRQFILSSKKLLLSDSGFYLCAWREGRTGRTEAFFGQGTRLTVV.

The V call is TRBV5-1, the J call TRBJ2-1; TRBD2 aligns across 7 bases. V was clipped by 4 bases and J by 2 bases; unmatched bases: 6. The germline gives CDR1 SGHRS, CDR2 YFSETQ. This CDR3 spans 15 amino acids. In DNA form, the CDR3 reads TGCGCCAGCAGCCTAACTAGCGCCACCTACAATGAGCAGTTCTTC. Translating gives CASSLTSATYNEQFF.

The genes are TRBV29-1 and TRBJ2-7, with D perhaps matching TRBD1 (6 bases). The CDR3 is made up of 11 amino acids. The V gene's germline CDR1 is SQVTM and CDR2 ANQGSEA. The germline V and J ends were trimmed by 6 bases and 4 bases, with 10 bases remaining between them. This CDR3 reads CSVSTGYEQYF. The CDR3 DNA follows: TGCAGCGTGTCAACAGGGTACGAGCAGTACTTC.

Comment on this clone: The sample carries other DNA sequences with the same CDR3. The chain recombines TRBV7-9 with TRBJ2-2; 7 bases are a match to TRBD1. After removal of 6 bases from V and 4 bases from J, the junction contained 2 bases not matched to a gene. CDR3 length: 13 amino acids. The germline V gene encodes CDR1 SEHNR and CDR2 FQNEAQ (reference sequence). CDR3 protein: CASSRTGTGELFF. The CDR3 nucleotides read TGTGCCAGCAGTCGGACAGGCACCGGGGAGCTGTTTTTT.

The genes are TRBV30 and TRBJ2-7, with D perhaps TRBD1 or TRBD2 (5 bases each). CDR3 length: 13 residues. Per germline, CDR1 GTSNPN and CDR2 SVGIG (reference sequence). V was trimmed by 3 bases and J by 2 bases, leaving 11 bases between them. This CDR3 is CAWSPLGPYEQYF. The CDR3 DNA reads TGTGCCTGGAGCCCCCTGGGACCCTACGAGCAGTACTTC.

The CDR3 spells CASSVVGAGVLGEQFF. In DNA, the CDR3 is TGTGCCAGCAGCGTAGTAGGAGCGGGAGTACTTGGTGAGCAGTTCTTC. The chain is built from TRBV9 and TRBJ2-1; 8 bases match TRBD2. The J segment lost 9 bases and the V segment lost 0 bases, leaving 11 bases of the junction unmatched. This CDR3 has 16 amino acids. CDR1 SGDLS and CDR2 YYNGEE come from the germline V gene.

In this sample, this clone turned up a few times. Additional DNA sequences in this sample encode the identical CDR3. This sequence joins TRBV5-6 and TRBJ2-3; D may match TRBD1 or TRBD2 (5 bases each). Germline CDR1 SGHDT, CDR2 YYEEEE. There are 15 residues in the CDR3. Trimming removed 0 bases at V and 0 bases at J, with 8 bases between. The DNA of the CDR3 is TGTGCCAGCAGCTTGGCGGGGCCTAGCACAGATACGCAGTATTTT. Amino acid sequence: CASSLAGPSTDTQYF.

V is TRBV30 and J is TRBJ2-5; TRBD2 agrees at 12 bases. CDR1 GTSNPN and CDR2 SVGIG come from the germline V gene (reference sequence). This CDR3 region has 13 residues. The V and J ends lost 4 bases and 7 bases, in that order; junction bases with no gene match: 4. CDR3 bases: TGTGCCTGGACGACTAGCGGGAGTGGGACCCAGTACTTC. Translated, it gives CAWTTSGSGTQYF.

The chain combines TRBV28 with TRBJ2-1; D is undetermined. Trimming cost V 1 base and J 8 bases, with 3 bases left between them. The CDR3 consists of 11 residues. Germline lookup yields CDR1 MDHEN and CDR2 SYDVKM. CDR3 protein: CASSLYYEQFF. As DNA, the CDR3 is TGTGCCAGCAGTTTATACTATGAGCAGTTCTTC.

This clone was found a few times. Other DNA sequences within the sample encode an identical CDR3. V usage is TRBV7-3 and J usage is TRBJ2-5; TRBD2 aligns across 15 bases. The germline V gene encodes CDR1 SGHTA and CDR2 FQGTGA. V lost 5 bases to trimming and J lost 4 bases; unmatched junction nucleotides: 2. The CDR3 has 15 residues. The CDR3 DNA reads as TGTGCCAGCAGCCCGGGACTAGCGGGAGGAGAGACCCAGTACTTC. Translating it yields CASSPGLAGGETQYF.

The CDR3 loop is CASSLPGGRGYTF. Here the CDR3 DNA reads TGTGCCAGCAGTTTACCCGGGGGCCGAGGCTACACCTTC. The chain joins TRBV27 to TRBJ1-2; D is perhaps TRBD1 (6 bases). The CDR3 contains 13 residues. Deletions cut 2 bases from V and 8 bases from J, with 12 bases between. Germline CDR1 MNHEY, CDR2 SMNVEV (reference sequence).

Concerning this clone itself: Additional DNA sequences in this sample encode the identical CDR3. V gene TRBV5-1 combines with J gene TRBJ2-5, with D perhaps TRBD1 (5 bases). This CDR3 is 14 amino acids long. Germline V lookup: CDR1 SGHRS, CDR2 YFSETQ. Trimming cost V 0 bases and J 3 bases, with 9 bases left between them. The CDR3 DNA reads as TGCGCCAGCAGCTTGGAAGGGGCGGAAGAGACCCAGTACTTC. Translation: CASSLEGAEETQYF.

The CDR3 DNA sequence: TGTGCCAGCAGCTTAGGGACAGCCGATACGCAGTATTTT. It is translated as CASSLGTADTQYF. The chain uses TRBV11-2 and TRBJ2-3, with a tentative D call TRBD1 (6 bases). With 1 base removed from V and 6 bases from J, the gap between germline ends came to 8 bases. The CDR3 consists of 13 residues. The germline V gene encodes CDR1 SGHAT and CDR2 FQNNGV.

The chain combines TRBV9 with TRBJ2-7; a weak D match, TRBD1 (5 bases). V lost 0 bases to trimming and J lost 5 bases, with 9 bases between them. The length of the CDR3 is 13 residues. From germline, CDR1 is SGDLS and CDR2 YYNGEE. The CDR3: CASSVESRDEQYF. The CDR3, as DNA: TGTGCCAGCAGCGTAGAGTCCAGGGACGAGCAGTACTTC.

This clone was counted a few times. The gene calls are TRBV4-1 and TRBJ2-3; D tentatively fits TRBD1 or TRBD2 (5 bases each). The CDR3 has 13 amino acids. V was pared by 7 bases and J by 5 bases, with 13 bases between. Germline V CDR1 and CDR2: MGHRA, YSYEKL. CDR3 residues: CASNGAGLDTQYF. CDR3 DNA: TGCGCCAGCAACGGGGCAGGGCTAGATACGCAGTATTTT.

The chain carries TRBV5-4 and TRBJ2-3; D perhaps matches TRBD1 (5 bases). The CDR3 extends over 16 amino acids. Germline V lookup: CDR1 SGHNT, CDR2 YYREEE (reference sequence). V dropped 3 bases and J dropped 0 bases, with 14 bases sitting between them. The CDR3 DNA reads as TGTGCCAGCAGCTACCCCCGGCAGGGAAGCACAGATACGCAGTATTTT. The encoded protein is CASSYPRQGSTDTQYF.